The 10 T cell receptor beta chains in this list originate from one sample, sequenced in a study of cytomegalovirus exposure and HLA in healthy donors. The PCR ran on 60 Vbeta and 13 Jbeta primers. TCRdb keeps only in-frame clones here, not all; method: immunoSEQ multiplex PCR. The table includes 140,000 or so clones, roughly two thirds detected once. What was sequenced was PBMCs. Every receptor here comes from a male donor in good health and CMV-seronegative.

The J gene is TRBJ1-5, the V gene TRBV7-2; 7 positions match TRBD1. Per germline, CDR1 SGHTA and CDR2 FQGNSA. Trimming removed 4 bases from V and 3 bases from J; junction bases left unmatched: 6. The CDR3 has 15 amino acids. The DNA of the CDR3 is TGTGCCAGCAGCTACACAGGGGATAACAATCAGCCCCAGCATTTT. Its translation: CASSYTGDNNQPQHF.

This clone occurred once. This chain connects TRBV7-9 to TRBJ2-3; D gene unclear. Trimming cost V 1 base and J 9 bases, with 8 bases left between them. There are 12 residues in the CDR3. Germline V gives CDR1 SEHNR, CDR2 FQNEAQ (reference sequence). CDR3 sequence (DNA): TGTGCCAGCAGCTTAGAAGCAGGCACGCAGTATTTT. Translated: CASSLEAGTQYF.

V and J are TRBV7-9 and TRBJ2-3; D gene uncertain. The CDR3 consists of 13 residues. Germline assignment: CDR1 SEHNR and CDR2 FQNEAQ (reference sequence). V was cut by 1 base and J by 2 bases, with 4 bases left in between. In DNA, the CDR3 is TGTGCCAGCAGCTTAGACTCCACAGATACGCAGTATTTT. Protein product: CASSLDSTDTQYF.

The V and J genes are TRBV6-5 and TRBJ1-6; D possibly corresponds to TRBD1 (6 bases). Between the trimmed V and J ends, which lost 7 bases and 1 base, there was a span of 11 bases. The germline V gene has CDR1 MNHEY and CDR2 SVGAGI. The CDR3 runs to 15 residues. CDR3 sequence (DNA): TGTGCCAGCAATCCCAGGGGATCCTATAATTCACCCCTCCACTTT. Translated, it gives CASNPRGSYNSPLHF.

The chain combines TRBV5-1 with TRBJ2-7; D perhaps matches TRBD1 (6 bases). The CDR3 contains 17 residues. CDR1 SGHRS and CDR2 YFSETQ come from the germline V gene. V shed 0 bases and J shed 5 bases, with 21 bases lying between them. For the CDR3, the DNA is TGCGCCAGCAGCTTGGAACTAGTGGCAGGGGCTTACGACGAGCAGTACTTC. Encoded protein: CASSLELVAGAYDEQYF.

This clone has just a few counts. The chain joins TRBV20-1 to TRBJ1-4; D remains ambiguous. The V and J ends lost 4 bases and 8 bases respectively, with 8 bases between them. The germline V gene has CDR1 DFQATT and CDR2 SNEGSKA (reference sequence). This CDR3 is built from 11 residues. The CDR3 loop reads CSAILGEKLFF. The CDR3 nucleotides read TGCAGTGCTATTCTCGGGGAAAAACTGTTTTTT.

This clone was counted only a few times. This chain joins TRBV19 and TRBJ2-2, with D tentatively TRBD2 (5 bases). Germline values: CDR1 LNHDA, CDR2 SQIVND (reference sequence). Between the trimmed V and J ends, which lost 10 bases and 4 bases, there was a span of 16 bases. The CDR3 has 14 residues. This chain's CDR3 is CATPGEDGTGELFF. CDR3 DNA: TGTGCCACCCCCGGGGAAGACGGCACCGGGGAGCTGTTTTTT.

This rearrangement joins TRBV6-6 to TRBJ2-7, with 11 bases that match TRBD1. V shed 5 bases, J shed 1 base, and the junction held 4 bases outside the gene matches. Germline CDR1 and CDR2: MNHNY and SVGAGI (reference sequence). The CDR3 runs 15 residues. Here the CDR3 reads CASSPRDRGSYEQYF. CDR3 nucleotides: TGTGCCAGCAGTCCTAGGGACAGGGGGTCCTACGAGCAGTACTTC.

This clone occurred a few times. This rearrangement joins TRBV5-6 to TRBJ2-7; 13 bases agree with TRBD2. Germline lookup yields CDR1 SGHDT and CDR2 YYEEEE. Unmatched junction bases numbered 4, after V lost 0 bases and J lost 4 bases. The CDR3 spans 16 residues. The CDR3 here is CASSLVRLAGGYEQYF. CDR3 bases: TGTGCCAGCAGCTTGGTCCGACTAGCGGGGGGATACGAGCAGTACTTC.

V is TRBV2 and J is TRBJ2-5; the match to TRBD2 covers 14 bases. Losses at the gene ends were 6 bases for V and 1 base for J; bases not matched to a gene: 10. The CDR3 is 18 amino acids. Germline values: CDR1 SNHLY, CDR2 FYNNEI. The CDR3 bases are TGTGCCAGCAGCCCCCCGGGACTAGCGGGGGCCCTCCAAGAGACCCAGTACTTC. Its translation: CASSPPGLAGALQETQYF.